The next 9 T cell receptor beta chains were all read from a single sample in a study of PD-1 blockade in classical Hodgkin lymphoma. Time point described: cycle 4 day 1 (C4D1), after five to seven weeks of nivolumab. All patients experienced relapse after autologous stem cell transplantation, and brentuximab vedotin exposure was variable. The method was immunoSEQ multiplex PCR; TCRdb's version includes in-frame clones alone and lacks a portion of them. This table has tens of thousands of clones, roughly 65% appearing once. Sequencing was performed on peripheral blood mononuclear cells (PBMCs), taken before the fourth cycle of nivolumab. Receptor source: a human donor with classical Hodgkin lymphoma.

In its sample, this clone was seen once. The chain recombines TRBV30 with TRBJ2-7; tentatively, D is TRBD1 or TRBD2 (6 bases each). CDR1 and CDR2 from the germline V gene are GTSNPN and SVGIG (reference sequence). This CDR3 is 12 amino acids long. V gave up 2 bases and J gave up 5 bases, with 10 bases separating them. CDR3 region: CAWSQRGDEQYF. The CDR3 DNA is TGTGCCTGGAGTCAGAGGGGGGACGAGCAGTACTTC.

This clone has more than one count but fewer than ten. The rearrangement links TRBV11-2 to TRBJ2-6; D gene unclear. The V end lost 1 base, the J end lost 0 bases, and 4 bases lay between the germline ends. The CDR3 is 15 residues long. The germline gives CDR1 SGHAT, CDR2 FQNNGV. DNA of the CDR3: TGTGCCAGCAGCTTAGGCATCTCTGGGGCCAACGTCCTGACTTTC. It yields the protein CASSLGISGANVLTF.

The chain combines TRBV13 with TRBJ2-3; TRBD1 might be the D (5 bases). The CDR3 covers 15 residues. V dropped 3 bases and J dropped 5 bases, with 15 bases sitting between them. In germline, CDR1 is PRHDT, CDR2 FYEKMQ (reference sequence). The CDR3: CASSLEGRVIDTQYF. For the CDR3, the DNA is TGTGCCAGCAGCTTGGAAGGCAGGGTTATAGATACGCAGTATTTT.

This clone was recorded once. The rearrangement joins TRBV9 to TRBJ2-5; D remains unclear. Trimming cost V 3 bases and J 2 bases, with 14 bases left between them. Germline V lookup: CDR1 SGDLS, CDR2 YYNGEE. The CDR3 loop spans 15 amino acids. Written as DNA, the CDR3 is TGTGCCAGCAGCGGAGGTAGAGGAAATCAAGAGACCCAGTACTTC. Translated, it gives CASSGGRGNQETQYF. Together with reference TRBV9 and TRBJ2-5, the CDR3 gives the full variable domain: DSGVTQTPKHLITATGQRVTLRCSPRSGDLSVYWYQQSLDQGLQFLIQYYNGEERAKGNILERFSAQQFPDLHSELNLSSLELGDSALYFCASSGGRGNQETQYFGPGTRLLVL.

This clone was counted a single time. This chain joins TRBV20-1 and TRBJ2-7; D is ambiguous. CDR3 length equals 8 residues. Per the germline V gene, CDR1 is DFQATT and CDR2 is SNEGSKA (reference sequence). Trimming left V 8 bases short and J 6 bases short, with 5 bases between. CDR3 loop: CSPSEQYF. CDR3 sequence (DNA): TGCAGTCCCTCCGAGCAGTACTTC.

The chain carries TRBV28 and TRBJ1-2; possible D gene TRBD1, 6 bases. The CDR3 has 14 residues. Trimming pared 8 bases from V and 8 bases from J, leaving 21 bases between. CDR1 MDHEN and CDR2 SYDVKM come from the germline V gene. CDR3: CASARRSGADGYTF. The CDR3 DNA follows: TGTGCCAGCGCAAGAAGGTCGGGGGCAGACGGCTACACCTTC.

Points on this clone: A much more abundant neighbour one base away suggests this may be a read error. V gene TRBV4-1 combines with J gene TRBJ2-3; 8 bases line up with TRBD2. The CDR3 length is 16 residues. Germline V CDR1 and CDR2: MGHRA, YSYEKL. The chain's CDR3 is CANSQSGTSTGDTQYF. CDR3 in DNA: TGCGCCAACAGCCAGTCGGGGACTAGTACTGGTGATACGCAGTATTTT.

This sequence joins TRBV10-3 and TRBJ1-6; D is undetermined. With 6 bases removed from V and 7 bases from J, the gap between germline ends came to 10 bases. CDR3 length equals 13 residues. The germline V gene encodes CDR1 ENHRY and CDR2 SYGVKD. The CDR3 coding sequence is TGTGCCATCAGGTCGACCGAGAATTCACCCCTCCACTTT. This codes for CAIRSTENSPLHF.

This chain uses TRBV28 with TRBJ2-7; 8 positions agree with TRBD1. In germline, CDR1 is MDHEN, CDR2 SYDVKM. Trimming at V came to 4 bases and at J to 2 bases, leaving 7 bases not matched to a gene. The CDR3 spans 15 residues. CDR3 sequence: CASSSPDRGAYEQYF. CDR3 DNA sequence: TGTGCCAGCAGTTCGCCTGACAGGGGCGCCTACGAGCAGTACTTC.